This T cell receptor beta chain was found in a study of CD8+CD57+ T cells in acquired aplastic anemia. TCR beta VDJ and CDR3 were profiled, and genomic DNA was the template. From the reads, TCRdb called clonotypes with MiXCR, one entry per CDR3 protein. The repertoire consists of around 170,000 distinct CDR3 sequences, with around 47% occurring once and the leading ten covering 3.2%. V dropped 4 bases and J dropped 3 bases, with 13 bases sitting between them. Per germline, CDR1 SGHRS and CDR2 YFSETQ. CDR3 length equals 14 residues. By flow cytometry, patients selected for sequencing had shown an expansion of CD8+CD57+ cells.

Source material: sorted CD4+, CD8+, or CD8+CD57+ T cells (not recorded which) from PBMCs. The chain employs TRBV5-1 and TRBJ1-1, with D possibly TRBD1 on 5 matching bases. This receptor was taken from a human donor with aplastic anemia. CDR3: CASSPLGEDTEAFF. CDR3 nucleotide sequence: TGCGCCAGCAGCCCGCTAGGGGAGGACACTGAAGCTTTCTTT.